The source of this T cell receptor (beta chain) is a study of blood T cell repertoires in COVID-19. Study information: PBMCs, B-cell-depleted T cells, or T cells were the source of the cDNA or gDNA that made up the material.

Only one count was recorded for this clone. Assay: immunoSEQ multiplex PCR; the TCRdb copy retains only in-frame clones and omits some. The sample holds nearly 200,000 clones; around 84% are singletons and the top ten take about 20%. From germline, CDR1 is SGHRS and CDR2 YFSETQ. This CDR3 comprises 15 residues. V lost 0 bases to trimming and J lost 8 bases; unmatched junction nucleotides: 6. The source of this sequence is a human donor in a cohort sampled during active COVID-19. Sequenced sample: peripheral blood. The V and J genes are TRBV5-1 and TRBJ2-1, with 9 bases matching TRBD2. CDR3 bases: TGCGCCAGCAGCTTGGGGCGGGAGGGCCTCTATGAGCAGTTCTTC. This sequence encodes CASSLGREGLYEQFF. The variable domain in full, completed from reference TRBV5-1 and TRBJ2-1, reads KAGVTQTPRYLIKTRGQQVTLSCSPISGHRSVSWYQQTPGQGLQFLFEYFSETQRNKGNFPGRFSGRQFSNSRSEMNVSTLELGDSALYLCASSLGREGLYEQFFGPGTRLTVL.